These 26 T cell receptor beta chains were all obtained from the same sample, sequenced in a study of T cell clones after liver transplantation. Assay: immunoSEQ multiplex PCR; the TCRdb copy retains only in-frame clones and omits some. The data contain 45,000 or so clones, roughly 84% of them seen just once; the ten biggest clones take up over 2%. The sample was CD4+ T cells from blood, taken 24 months after liver transplant. The receptors were sampled from a human patient who received a liver transplant. Some of the T cells may derive from the graft donor.

The J gene is TRBJ2-5, the V gene TRBV25-1; 9 positions agree with TRBD2. Trimming removed 8 bases from V and 9 bases from J; junction bases left unmatched: 19. In germline, CDR1 is MGHDK, CDR2 SYGVNS. The length of the CDR3 is 16 residues. The chain's CDR3 is CASSLAGATARVAQYF. In DNA form, the CDR3 reads TGTGCCAGCTCGTTAGCGGGGGCTACGGCCAGGGTGGCCCAGTACTTC.

The genes are TRBV5-4 and TRBJ1-1; D possibly corresponds to TRBD1 (5 bases). The germline V and J ends were trimmed by 5 bases and 7 bases, with 12 bases remaining between them. The CDR3 runs 12 residues. CDR1 and CDR2 from the germline V gene are SGHNT and YYREEE (reference sequence). The CDR3 sequence: CASSMGDGEAFF. The DNA of the CDR3 is TGTGCCAGCAGTATGGGGGATGGTGAAGCTTTCTTT.

The chain employs TRBV6-6 and TRBJ1-4; D uncertain. Trimming stripped 0 bases from V and 0 bases from J, with 8 bases between. CDR1 is MNHNY and CDR2 is SVGAGI in the germline V gene (reference sequence). The CDR3 contains 16 residues. The CDR3 here is CASSYSTQTTNEKLFF. The CDR3 DNA follows: TGTGCCAGCAGTTACTCGACGCAGACAACTAATGAAAAACTGTTTTTT.

J is TRBJ1-5 and V is TRBV2, with 11 bases lining up with TRBD1. Germline CDR1 is SNHLY and CDR2 is FYNNEI. This CDR3 contains 19 residues. J gave up 2 bases and V 6 bases, and 15 bases lay outside the gene matches. DNA for the CDR3: TGTGCCAGCAGCGACCGGGACAGGGGGAAAGTTATGCGCAATCAGCCCCAGCATTTT. As protein: CASSDRDRGKVMRNQPQHF.

This sequence joins TRBV5-1 and TRBJ1-1; D unclear. The CDR3 is 14 amino acids. Trimming removed 3 bases at V and 0 bases at J, with 9 bases between. The germline CDR1 and CDR2 sequences are SGHRS and YFSETQ. CDR3 coding DNA: TGCGCCAGCAGCTCTGGGCCCCTGAACACTGAAGCTTTCTTT. It encodes CASSSGPLNTEAFF.

This chain joins TRBV28 and TRBJ1-4; 10 bases fit TRBD1. The CDR3 has 13 residues. J gave up 8 bases and V 5 bases, and 2 bases lay outside the gene matches. Germline loops: CDR1 MDHEN, CDR2 SYDVKM. The CDR3: CASSRDRGEKLFF. CDR3 coding DNA: TGTGCCAGCAGTCGGGACAGGGGAGAAAAACTGTTTTTT.

The genes are TRBV2 and TRBJ2-1; 8 bases are a match to TRBD2. The J segment lost 15 bases and the V segment lost 2 bases, leaving 12 bases of the junction unmatched. The germline V gene has CDR1 SNHLY and CDR2 FYNNEI. There are 14 residues in the CDR3. CDR3 DNA sequence: TGTGCCAGCAGTGAAAATAGCGGGATACCACGGGGGTTCTTC. This codes for CASSENSGIPRGFF.

The chain combines TRBV5-1 with TRBJ1-1, with 9 bases matching TRBD1. J was trimmed by 5 bases and V by 4 bases; bases with no gene match: 9. Per germline, CDR1 SGHRS and CDR2 YFSETQ. The CDR3 sequence is 15 residues long. CDR3 coding DNA: TGCGCCAGCAGCAAAACCGGGACAGGGAATACTGAAGCTTTCTTT. This encodes CASSKTGTGNTEAFF.

The gene calls are TRBV7-7 and TRBJ2-1, with a tentative D call TRBD1 (7 bases). V shed 1 base and J shed 5 bases, with 12 bases lying between them. Germline CDR1 reads SSHAT; CDR2 reads FNYEAQ (reference sequence). The CDR3 runs 15 residues. The CDR3 DNA is TGTGCCAGCAGCTTAGGGCAGGGGGGACACAATGAGCAGTTCTTC. This sequence encodes CASSLGQGGHNEQFF.

This chain links TRBV15 with TRBJ2-6; perhaps TRBD2 as D (5 bases). The germline V gene encodes CDR1 LNHNV and CDR2 YYDKDF (reference sequence). Trimming removed 10 bases from V and 0 bases from J, with 13 bases in between. The CDR3 has 15 residues. The CDR3 reads CAIKDGGSGANVLTF. CDR3 coding DNA: TGTGCCATCAAGGACGGAGGCTCTGGGGCCAACGTCCTGACTTTC.

The rearrangement uses TRBV9 and TRBJ2-7; TRBD1 or TRBD2 may be the D gene (5 bases each). Trimming left V 1 base short and J 0 bases short, with 11 bases between. CDR3 size: 15 residues. From germline, CDR1 is SGDLS and CDR2 YYNGEE. The CDR3 bases are TGTGCCAGCAGCGTAACCGGGACCAACTCCTACGAGCAGTACTTC. Protein product: CASSVTGTNSYEQYF.

The V and J genes are TRBV30 and TRBJ2-1; TRBD1 aligns across 7 bases. The V gene's germline CDR1 is GTSNPN and CDR2 SVGIG (reference sequence). The CDR3 contains 15 residues. J lost 4 bases, V lost 1 base, and 7 bases had no gene match. The CDR3 reads CAWSAGTVVYNEQFF. In DNA, the CDR3 is TGTGCCTGGAGTGCGGGGACAGTGGTTTACAATGAGCAGTTCTTC.

This clone was seen only once. The chain couples TRBV19 to TRBJ2-7; no clear D. Per the germline V gene, CDR1 is LNHDA and CDR2 is SQIVND (reference sequence). V shed 1 base and J shed 4 bases, with 8 bases lying between them. This CDR3 is built from 13 residues. The CDR3 sequence is CASSIGASYEQYF. CDR3 coding DNA: TGTGCCAGTAGTATAGGGGCGTCGTACGAGCAGTACTTC.

This rearrangement joins TRBV7-3 to TRBJ2-5, with 7 bases aligning to TRBD1. This CDR3 is 13 amino acids long. Germline V gene sequence: CDR1 SGHTA, CDR2 FQGTGA. J gave up 2 bases and V 6 bases, and 3 bases lay outside the gene matches. The CDR3 DNA follows: TGTGCCAGCAGTCGGGACAGTCAAGAGACCCAGTACTTC. It specifies CASSRDSQETQYF.

V usage is TRBV7-9 and J usage is TRBJ1-1, with TRBD1 as a possible D gene (5 bases). Trimming cost V 5 bases and J 1 base, with 14 bases left between them. This CDR3 comprises 15 residues. Germline values: CDR1 SEHNR, CDR2 FQNEAQ (reference sequence). In DNA form, the CDR3 reads TGTGCCAGCAGCATTCGGACAACACAGAACACTGAAGCTTTCTTT. This sequence encodes CASSIRTTQNTEAFF.

V and J are TRBV5-8 and TRBJ1-4; 7 bases are a match to TRBD1. V shed 4 bases, J shed 7 bases, and the junction held 10 bases outside the gene matches. The germline gives CDR1 SGHTS, CDR2 YDEGEE. The CDR3 length is 15 residues. CDR3 bases: TGTGCCAGCAGCGGAGGCGGGACAGTCGGTGAAAAACTGTTTTTT. It translates to CASSGGGTVGEKLFF.

The chain links TRBV5-4 to TRBJ2-1, with D perhaps matching TRBD1 or TRBD2 (5 bases each). Germline CDR1 SGHNT, CDR2 YYREEE (reference sequence). Deletions cut 2 bases from V and 4 bases from J, with 16 bases between. The CDR3 totals 16 residues. For the CDR3, the DNA is TGTGCCAGCAGCTTAATAGGGACCCGTGGGTACAATGAGCAGTTCTTC. Its protein is CASSLIGTRGYNEQFF.

The rearrangement joins TRBV5-1 to TRBJ1-5, with 8 positions matching TRBD1. V gave up 5 bases and J gave up 5 bases; unmatched junction bases: 6. Germline V lookup: CDR1 SGHRS, CDR2 YFSETQ. The CDR3 consists of 14 residues. The CDR3 loop reads CASSRWGQDQPQHF. DNA for the CDR3: TGCGCCAGCAGTCGATGGGGACAGGATCAGCCCCAGCATTTT.

The chain joins TRBV27 to TRBJ2-2; D is perhaps TRBD1 (5 bases). In germline, CDR1 is MNHEY, CDR2 SMNVEV (reference sequence). The CDR3 spans 14 residues. V lost 3 bases to trimming and J lost 8 bases, with 13 bases between them. The CDR3 sequence: CASSFHDRSGELFF. CDR3 nucleotides: TGTGCCAGCAGTTTCCACGACAGAAGTGGGGAGCTGTTTTTT.

J is TRBJ1-2 and V is TRBV6-1; D not certain. This CDR3 spans 15 amino acids. The germline CDR1 and CDR2 sequences are MNHNS and SASEGT. V gave up 7 bases and J gave up 6 bases, with 21 bases separating them. The CDR3 DNA is TGTGCCAGCACCTTGGCCGTACCCCCTATTGATGGCTACACCTTC. It codes for CASTLAVPPIDGYTF.

The DNA of the CDR3 is TGTGCCAGCAGCTTATCCAGCGGGGAGTTTCAGCCCCAGCATTTT. Protein product: CASSLSSGEFQPQHF. The genes are TRBV7-9 and TRBJ1-5; D call uncertain. The CDR3 covers 15 residues. Germline CDR1 is SEHNR and CDR2 is FQNEAQ (reference sequence). Trimming shortened V by 2 bases and J by 6 bases, and 14 bases separated the two germline ends.

The chain links TRBV11-3 to TRBJ2-7; TRBD1 agrees at 10 bases. The CDR3 covers 15 residues. The germline V gene encodes CDR1 SGHNT and CDR2 YENEEA. J gave up 1 base and V 5 bases, and 5 bases lay outside the gene matches. The CDR3, as DNA: TGTGCCAGCAGCCCCCGGACAGGGGGATCCTACGAGCAGTACTTC. This sequence encodes CASSPRTGGSYEQYF.

In its sample, this clone was seen a few times. J is TRBJ2-7 and V is TRBV9; D call uncertain. CDR1 is SGDLS and CDR2 is YYNGEE in the germline V gene. V was cut by 3 bases and J by 7 bases, with 11 bases left in between. This CDR3 spans 12 amino acids. CDR3 loop: CASSGDGLEQYF. DNA for the CDR3: TGTGCCAGCAGCGGCGATGGGTTGGAGCAGTACTTC.

This rearrangement joins TRBV11-2 to TRBJ1-5; 9 positions match TRBD1. The germline V gene has CDR1 SGHAT and CDR2 FQNNGV. This CDR3 spans 15 amino acids. J lost 5 bases, V lost 1 base, and 3 bases had no gene match. CDR3 sequence reads: CASSLGGQGHQPQHF. CDR3 bases: TGTGCCAGCAGCTTAGGAGGACAGGGGCATCAGCCCCAGCATTTT.

This clone was observed once. The chain couples TRBV5-6 to TRBJ1-5; 7 bases are a match to TRBD1. The V gene's germline CDR1 is SGHDT and CDR2 YYEEEE. Losses at the gene ends were 2 bases for V and 3 bases for J; bases not matched to a gene: 5. The CDR3 sequence is 15 residues long. The CDR3 DNA sequence: TGTGCCAGCAGCTTTACAGGGGCCGCCAATCAGCCCCAGCATTTT. The encoded protein is CASSFTGAANQPQHF.

V usage is TRBV6-6 and J usage is TRBJ1-3; D is undetermined. CDR3 length: 12 residues. Germline CDR1 reads MNHNY; CDR2 reads SVGAGI (reference sequence). The V end was cut by 7 bases, the J end by 1 base, with 5 bases between. CDR3 residues: CASTGSGNTIYF. The CDR3, as DNA: TGTGCCAGCACCGGATCTGGAAACACCATATATTTT.